This TCR beta chain came from a study of T cells in Graves' hyperthyroidism and ophthalmopathy. Across the whole study: Peripheral blood was drawn at first diagnosis, prior to all treatment. Study findings and constraints: Blood also contained most expanded thyroid clonotypes above 0.001. A 13 V-J model separated ophthalmopathy from stable hyperthyroidism.

Researchers amplified the TCR beta CDR3 regions from RNA transcripts. First-round RT-PCR targeting the TCR CDR3 was performed with the HTBI primer set. TCRdb processed the multiplex PCR reads anew with MiXCR; each CDR3 protein has one entry. This table holds fewer than 650,000 distinct CDR3 sequences, 12% to 15% found once. V dropped 0 bases and J dropped 2 bases, with 6 bases sitting between them. The CDR3 extends over 15 amino acids. Looked up from germline, CDR1 is SGHRS and CDR2 is YFSETQ. This clonotype was counted many times. The antigen is undetermined. Investigators excluded patients with uncontrolled infection, other autoimmune disease, pregnancy or lactation.

The sequenced material came from blood. The sequence came from a woman aged 40 to 50 with Graves' hyperthyroidism. The V call is TRBV5-1, the J call TRBJ2-6; weak D call: TRBD2 (5 bases). The CDR3 sequence: CASSLAAAGANVLTF. DNA of the CDR3: TGCGCCAGCAGCTTGGCAGCGGCTGGGGCCAACGTCCTGACTTTC.